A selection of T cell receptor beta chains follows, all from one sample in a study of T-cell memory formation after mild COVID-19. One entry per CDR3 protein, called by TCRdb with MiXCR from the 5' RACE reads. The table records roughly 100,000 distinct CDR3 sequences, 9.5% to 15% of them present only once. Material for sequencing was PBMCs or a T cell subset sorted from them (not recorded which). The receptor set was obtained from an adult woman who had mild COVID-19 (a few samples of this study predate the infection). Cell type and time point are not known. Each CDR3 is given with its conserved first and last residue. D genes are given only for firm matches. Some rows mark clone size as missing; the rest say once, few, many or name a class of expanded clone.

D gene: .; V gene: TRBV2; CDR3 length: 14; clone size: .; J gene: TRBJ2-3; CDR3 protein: CASSDPGAPVAQYF; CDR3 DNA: TGTGCCAGCAGTGACCCTGGCGCACCGGTAGCGCAGTATTTT
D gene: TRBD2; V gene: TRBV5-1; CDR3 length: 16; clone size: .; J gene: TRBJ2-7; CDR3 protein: CASSLSSSGTSYEQYF; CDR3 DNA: TGCGCCAGCAGCTTGTCTTCTAGCGGGACCTCCTACGAGCAGTACTTC
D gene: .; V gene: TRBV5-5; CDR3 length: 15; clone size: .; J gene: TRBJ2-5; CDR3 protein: CASSLVGYGKETQYF; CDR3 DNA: TGTGCCAGCAGCTTGGTCGGGTATGGTAAAGAGACCCAGTACTTC
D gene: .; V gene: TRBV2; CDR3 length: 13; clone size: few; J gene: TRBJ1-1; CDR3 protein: CASSTTANTEAFF; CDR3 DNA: TGTGCCAGCAGTACGACAGCGAACACTGAAGCTTTCTTT
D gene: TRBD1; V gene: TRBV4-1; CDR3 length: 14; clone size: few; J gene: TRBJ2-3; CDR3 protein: CASSLQGVTDTQYF; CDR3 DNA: TGCGCCAGCAGCCTGCAGGGGGTAACAGATACGCAGTATTTT
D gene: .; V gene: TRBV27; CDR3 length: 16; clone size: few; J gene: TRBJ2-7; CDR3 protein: CASSPPTAGFRYEQYF; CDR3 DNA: TGTGCCAGCAGTCCACCCACAGCGGGCTTTAGGTACGAGCAGTACTTC
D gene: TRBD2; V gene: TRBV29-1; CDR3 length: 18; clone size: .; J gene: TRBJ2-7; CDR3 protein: CSVEVPPGLAGGLYEQYF; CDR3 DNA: TGCAGCGTTGAAGTGCCGCCGGGACTAGCGGGGGGGCTCTACGAGCAGTACTTC
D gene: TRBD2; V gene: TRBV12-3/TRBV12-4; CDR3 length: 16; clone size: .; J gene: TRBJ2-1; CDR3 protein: CASSAVLAGGPNEQFF; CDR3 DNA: TGTGCCAGCAGTGCCGTACTAGCGGGAGGCCCAAATGAGCAGTTCTTC
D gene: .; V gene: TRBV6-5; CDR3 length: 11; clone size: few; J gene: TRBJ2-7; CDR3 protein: CASSYRFEQYF; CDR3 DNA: TGTGCCAGCAGTTACCGGTTCGAGCAGTACTTC
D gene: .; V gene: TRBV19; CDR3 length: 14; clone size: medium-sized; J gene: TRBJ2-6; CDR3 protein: CASSMGDGANVLTF; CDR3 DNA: TGTGCCAGTAGTATGGGGGACGGGGCCAACGTCCTGACTTTC
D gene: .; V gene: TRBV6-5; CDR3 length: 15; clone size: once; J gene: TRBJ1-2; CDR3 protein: CASKVTGTGGYGYTF; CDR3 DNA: TGTGCCAGCAAGGTTACAGGGACCGGGGGCTATGGCTACACCTTC